This is a list of T cell receptor beta chains from one sample in a study of shared clonotypes between healthy human individuals. The table came from immunoSEQ multiplex PCR; TCRdb's copy has only in-frame clones and leaves some out. This sample has 2 million to 2.5 million clones, with about nine tenths found just once. The sample taken for sequencing was naive CD4+ T cells from PBMCs. These receptor sequences come from a man younger than 35 in good health. Some clones in this sample may be carry-over from other donors' samples. CDR3s include the opening cysteine and the closing phenylalanine or tryptophan. A D gene is named only where the DNA matches it firmly. Not all rows give a size; the values are once, few, many and, for expanded clones, a class.

>-|-|TRBJ2-3|TRBV25-1
TGTGCCAGCAGGGACAGCCAGTCCACAGATACGCAGTATTTT
CASRDSQSTDTQYF
>TRBD1|-|TRBJ2-7|TRBV18
TGTGCCAGCTCACCATACACAGGACAGGAATACTACGAGCAGTACTTC
CASSPYTGQEYYEQYF
>-|-|TRBJ1-2|TRBV4-3
TGCGCCAGCAGCCAAGATCGGGTCTATGGCTACACCTTC
CASSQDRVYGYTF
>-|-|TRBJ1-5|TRBV5-1
TGCGCCAGCAGCTTGGGCCCAGGGGTTAGCAATCAGCCCCAGCATTTT
CASSLGPGVSNQPQHF
>-|-|TRBJ2-3|TRBV4-3
TGCGCCAGCAGCCAAGTGGTGGTCGGTAGTTCTGGAGATACGCAGTATTTT
CASSQVVVGSSGDTQYF
>TRBD2|-|TRBJ2-1|TRBV7-9
TGTGCCAGCAGCCTCCTGGGTAGCGGGAGATCCAATGAGCAGTTCTTC
CASSLLGSGRSNEQFF
>-|-|TRBJ2-1|TRBV28
TGTGCCAGCAGGAAGACAGTCCCCTCCTACAATGAGCAGTTCTTC
CASRKTVPSYNEQFF
>-|-|TRBJ2-7|TRBV7-8
TGTGCCAGCAGCTTGTTACCAGGGGCTCTCTACGAGCAGTACTTC
CASSLLPGALYEQYF
>TRBD1|-|TRBJ1-2|TRBV5-4
TGTGCCAGCAGCCAACTCGGGACAGTTACTAACTATGGCTACACCTTC
CASSQLGTVTNYGYTF
>TRBD2|-|TRBJ2-1|TRBV5-3
TGTGCCAGAAGCTTGGCCGTTGGCGGGAGGGTCCTCTCCTACAATGAGCAGTTCTTC
CARSLAVGGRVLSYNEQFF
>TRBD2|-|TRBJ2-7|TRBV9
TGTGCCAGCAGCGAGCCCCACAGCGGGAAGGGCGAGCAGTACTTC
CASSEPHSGKGEQYF
>-|-|TRBJ1-6|TRBV15
TGTGCCACCAGCAGAGACCGGGGCGAGGGTTCACCCCTCCACTTT
CATSRDRGEGSPLHF
>-|-|TRBJ2-6|TRBV30
TGTGCCTGGAGGATGACACGCGAGGGAGGGGCCAACGTCCTGACTTTC
CAWRMTREGGANVLTF
>-|-|TRBJ1-5|TRBV6-5
TGTGCCAGCAGTCGAGCCGGCAATCAGCCCCAGCATTTT
CASSRAGNQPQHF
>-|-|TRBJ2-2|TRBV7-9
TGTGCCAGCAGCCCCCAGAGGTATAGCCTAAGCCGGGAGCTGTTTTTT
CASSPQRYSLSRELFF
>-|-|TRBJ2-5|TRBV4-1
TGCGCCAGCAGCCAAGAATATCTGTATCGGGAAGAGACCCAGTACTTC
CASSQEYLYREETQYF
>TRBD2|-|TRBJ2-3|TRBV19
TGTGCCAGTAGTATAGCGGGGACTAGCGGGAGAGGGACAGATACGCAGTATTTT
CASSIAGTSGRGTDTQYF
>-|-|TRBJ2-7|TRBV18
TGTGCCAGCTCACCATCGCGAAACGAGCAGTACTTC
CASSPSRNEQYF
>-|-|TRBJ2-7|TRBV25-1
TGTGCCAGCAGTGAACCAACCTCCAGGTTGAACTTC
CASSEPTSRLNF
>TRBD2|-|TRBJ2-3|TRBV11-3
TGTGCCAGCAGCTTTAGCGGGAGGGCCTCAGATACGCAGTATTTT
CASSFSGRASDTQYF
>TRBD1|once|TRBJ1-2|TRBV5-3
TGTGCCAGAAGCTTGGCCGGTATGGGGACAGCCCAGATGATGATACACCTACCTTGGCATGGCTACACCTTC
CARSLAGMGTAQMMIHLPWHGYTF
>TRBD1|-|TRBJ2-3|TRBV5-1
TGCGCCAGCGGAACAGGGGGATCTGGCACAGATACGCAGTATTTT
CASGTGGSGTDTQYF
>TRBD1|-|TRBJ2-7|TRBV27
TGTGCCAGCAGTACCCGGGACAGGGGGCGCCCCTACGAGCAGTACTTC
CASSTRDRGRPYEQYF
>TRBD1|-|TRBJ2-7|TRBV28
TGTGCCAGCCTTGGCAGGGGGCGCGAGCAGTACTTC
CASLGRGREQYF
>-|-|TRBJ2-7|TRBV7-2
TGTGCCAGCAGCTTAGACGCAGGGCCCCTCGAGCAGTACTTC
CASSLDAGPLEQYF